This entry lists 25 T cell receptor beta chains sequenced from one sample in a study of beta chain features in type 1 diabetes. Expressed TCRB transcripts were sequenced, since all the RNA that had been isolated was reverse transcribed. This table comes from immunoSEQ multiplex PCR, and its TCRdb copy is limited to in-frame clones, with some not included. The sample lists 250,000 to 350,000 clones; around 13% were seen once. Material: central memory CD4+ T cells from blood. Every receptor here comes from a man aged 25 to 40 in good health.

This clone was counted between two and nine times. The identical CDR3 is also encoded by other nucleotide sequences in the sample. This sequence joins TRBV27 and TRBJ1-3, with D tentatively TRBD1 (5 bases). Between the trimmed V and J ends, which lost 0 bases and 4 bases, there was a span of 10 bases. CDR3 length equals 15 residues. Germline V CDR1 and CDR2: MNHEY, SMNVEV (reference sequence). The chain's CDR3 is CASSLSAQGGNTIYF. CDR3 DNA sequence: TGTGCCAGCAGTTTATCGGCCCAGGGCGGAAACACCATATATTTT.

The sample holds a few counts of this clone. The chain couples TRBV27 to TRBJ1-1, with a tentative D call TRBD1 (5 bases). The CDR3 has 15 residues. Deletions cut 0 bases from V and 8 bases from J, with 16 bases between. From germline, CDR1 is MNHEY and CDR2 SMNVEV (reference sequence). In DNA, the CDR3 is TGTGCCAGCAGTTTATCGAGCAGGGTGCATGCCGAAGCTTTCTTT. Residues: CASSLSSRVHAEAFF.

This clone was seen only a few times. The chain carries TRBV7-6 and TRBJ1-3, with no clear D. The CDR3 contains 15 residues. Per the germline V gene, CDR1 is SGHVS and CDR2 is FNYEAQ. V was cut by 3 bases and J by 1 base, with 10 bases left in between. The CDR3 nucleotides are TGTGCCAGCAGCTTCCAGGATAAATCTGGAAACACCATATATTTT. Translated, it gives CASSFQDKSGNTIYF.

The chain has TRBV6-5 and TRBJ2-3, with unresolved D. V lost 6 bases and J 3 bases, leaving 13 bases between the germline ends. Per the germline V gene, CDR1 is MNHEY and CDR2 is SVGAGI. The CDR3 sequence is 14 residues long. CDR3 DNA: TGTGCCAGCAGCCTAGAGGAACGGACAGATACGCAGTATTTT. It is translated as CASSLEERTDTQYF.

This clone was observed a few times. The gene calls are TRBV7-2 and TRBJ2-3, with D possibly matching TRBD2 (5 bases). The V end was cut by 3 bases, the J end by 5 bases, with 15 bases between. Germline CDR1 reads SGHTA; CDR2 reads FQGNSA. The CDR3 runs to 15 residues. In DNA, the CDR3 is TGTGCCAGCAGCTTGGTTTCCAGCGGTGGAGATACGCAGTATTTT. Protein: CASSLVSSGGDTQYF.

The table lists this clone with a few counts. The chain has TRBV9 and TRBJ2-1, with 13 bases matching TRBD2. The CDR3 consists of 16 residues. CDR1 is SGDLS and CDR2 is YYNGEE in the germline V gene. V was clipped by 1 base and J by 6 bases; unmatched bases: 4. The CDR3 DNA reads TGTGCCAGCAGCGTAAGACTAGCGGGAGGAACCAATGAGCAGTTCTTC. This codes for CASSVRLAGGTNEQFF.

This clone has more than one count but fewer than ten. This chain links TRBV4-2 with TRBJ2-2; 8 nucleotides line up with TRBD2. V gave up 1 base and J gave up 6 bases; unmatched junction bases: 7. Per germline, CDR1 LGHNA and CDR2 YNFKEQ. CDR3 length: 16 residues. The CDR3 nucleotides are TGTGCCAGCAGCCAAGGGACTAGCCGTGGGCCCGGGGAGCTGTTTTTT. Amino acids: CASSQGTSRGPGELFF.

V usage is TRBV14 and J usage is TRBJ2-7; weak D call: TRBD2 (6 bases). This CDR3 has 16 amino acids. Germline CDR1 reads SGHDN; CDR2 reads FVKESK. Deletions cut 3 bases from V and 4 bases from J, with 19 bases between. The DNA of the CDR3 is TGTGCCAGCAGCCACGAATTTGGTCGGGGAGGTTACGAGCAGTACTTC. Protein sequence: CASSHEFGRGGYEQYF.

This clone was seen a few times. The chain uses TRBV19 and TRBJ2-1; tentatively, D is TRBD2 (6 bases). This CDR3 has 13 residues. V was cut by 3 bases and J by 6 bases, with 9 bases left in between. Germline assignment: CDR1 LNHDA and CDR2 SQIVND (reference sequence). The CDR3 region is CASSMTRSNEQFF. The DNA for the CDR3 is TGTGCCAGTAGTATGACTAGAAGCAATGAGCAGTTCTTC.

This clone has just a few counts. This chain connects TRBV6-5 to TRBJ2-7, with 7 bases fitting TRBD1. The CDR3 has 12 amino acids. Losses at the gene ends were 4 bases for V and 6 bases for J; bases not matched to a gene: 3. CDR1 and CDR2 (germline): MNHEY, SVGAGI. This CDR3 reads CASSFTGAEQYV. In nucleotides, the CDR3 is TGTGCCAGCAGTTTTACAGGGGCCGAGCAGTACGTC.

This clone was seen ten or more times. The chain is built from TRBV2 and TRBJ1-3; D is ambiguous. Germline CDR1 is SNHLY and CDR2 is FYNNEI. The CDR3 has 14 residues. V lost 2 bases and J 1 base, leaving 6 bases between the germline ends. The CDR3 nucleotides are TGTGCCAGCAGTGAACAGTTATCTGGAAACACCATATATTTT. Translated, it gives CASSEQLSGNTIYF. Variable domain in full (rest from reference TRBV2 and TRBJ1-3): EPEVTQTPSHQVTQMGQEVILRCVPISNHLYFYWYRQILGQKVEFLVSFYNNEISEKSEIFDDQFSVERPDGSNFTLKIRSTKLEDSAMYFCASSEQLSGNTIYFGEGSWLTVV.

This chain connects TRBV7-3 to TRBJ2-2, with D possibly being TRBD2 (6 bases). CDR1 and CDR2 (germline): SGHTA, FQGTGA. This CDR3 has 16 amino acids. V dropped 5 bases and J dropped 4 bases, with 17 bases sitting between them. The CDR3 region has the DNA TGTGCCAGCAGCCCGACCGGGGGACGGCTCACCGGGGAGCTGTTTTTT. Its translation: CASSPTGGRLTGELFF.

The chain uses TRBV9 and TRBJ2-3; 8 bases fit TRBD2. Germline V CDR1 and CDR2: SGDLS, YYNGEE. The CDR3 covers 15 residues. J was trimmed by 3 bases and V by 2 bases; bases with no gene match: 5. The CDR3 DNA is TGTGCCAGCAGCGTGCGGGAGGCCTCAACAGATACGCAGTATTTT. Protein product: CASSVREASTDTQYF.

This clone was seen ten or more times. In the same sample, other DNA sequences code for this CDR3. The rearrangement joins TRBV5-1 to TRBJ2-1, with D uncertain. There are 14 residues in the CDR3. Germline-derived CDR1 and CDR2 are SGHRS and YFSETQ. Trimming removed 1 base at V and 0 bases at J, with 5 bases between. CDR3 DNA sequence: TGCGCCAGCAGCTTGATAAGCTCCTACAATGAGCAGTTCTTC. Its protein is CASSLISSYNEQFF.

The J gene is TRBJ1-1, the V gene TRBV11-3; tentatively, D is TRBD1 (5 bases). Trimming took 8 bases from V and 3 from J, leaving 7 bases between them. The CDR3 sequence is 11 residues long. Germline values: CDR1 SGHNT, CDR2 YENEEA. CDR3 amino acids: CASGAYTEAFF. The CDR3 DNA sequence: TGTGCCAGCGGGGCTTACACTGAAGCTTTCTTT.

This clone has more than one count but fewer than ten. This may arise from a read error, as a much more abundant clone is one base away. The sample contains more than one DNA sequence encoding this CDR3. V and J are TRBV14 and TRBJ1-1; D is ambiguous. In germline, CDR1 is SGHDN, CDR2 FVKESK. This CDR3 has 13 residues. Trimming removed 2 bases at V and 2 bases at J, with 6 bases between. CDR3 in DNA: TGTGCCAGCAGCCAAAAGGGCAACACTGAAGCTTTCTTT. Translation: CASSQKGNTEAFF.

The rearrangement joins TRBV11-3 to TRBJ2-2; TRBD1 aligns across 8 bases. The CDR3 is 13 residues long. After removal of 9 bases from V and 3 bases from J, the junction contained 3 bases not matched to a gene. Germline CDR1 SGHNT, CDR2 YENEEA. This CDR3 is CASTTGDTGELFF. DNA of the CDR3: TGTGCCAGTACGACAGGGGACACCGGGGAGCTGTTTTTT.

The CDR3 region has the DNA TGTGCCTGGACCCCGAGCGTGAACACCGGGGAGCTGTTTTTT. It encodes CAWTPSVNTGELFF. V and J are TRBV30 and TRBJ2-2; no definite D call. The CDR3 consists of 14 residues. The V end lost 4 bases, the J end lost 1 base, and 10 bases lay between the germline ends. Looked up from germline, CDR1 is GTSNPN and CDR2 is SVGIG (reference sequence).

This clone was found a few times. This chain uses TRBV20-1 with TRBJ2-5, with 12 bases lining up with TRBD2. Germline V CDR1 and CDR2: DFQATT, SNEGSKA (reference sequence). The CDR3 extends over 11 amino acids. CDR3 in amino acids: CSPSGGAAQYF. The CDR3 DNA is TGCAGCCCTAGCGGGGGGGCAGCCCAGTACTTC.

The CDR3 DNA reads TGTGCCAGCAGGAGGACTAGCGGCTACACCGGGGAGCTGTTTTTT. Translated: CASRRTSGYTGELFF. V is TRBV10-3 and J is TRBJ2-2, with 10 positions matching TRBD2. This CDR3 region has 15 residues. Trimming removed 10 bases from V and 3 bases from J; junction bases left unmatched: 8. Germline lookup yields CDR1 ENHRY and CDR2 SYGVKD.

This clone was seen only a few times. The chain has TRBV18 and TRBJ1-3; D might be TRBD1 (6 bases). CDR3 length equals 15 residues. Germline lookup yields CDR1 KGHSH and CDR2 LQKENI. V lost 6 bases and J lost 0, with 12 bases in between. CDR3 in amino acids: CASSQDRISGNTIYF. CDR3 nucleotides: TGTGCCAGCTCGCAAGACAGGATCTCTGGAAACACCATATATTTT.

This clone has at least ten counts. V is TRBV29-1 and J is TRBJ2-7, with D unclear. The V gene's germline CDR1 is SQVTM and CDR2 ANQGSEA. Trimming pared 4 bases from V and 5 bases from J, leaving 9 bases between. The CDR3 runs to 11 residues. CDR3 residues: CSVVFAHEQYV. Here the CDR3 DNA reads TGCAGCGTTGTTTTCGCTCACGAGCAGTACGTC.

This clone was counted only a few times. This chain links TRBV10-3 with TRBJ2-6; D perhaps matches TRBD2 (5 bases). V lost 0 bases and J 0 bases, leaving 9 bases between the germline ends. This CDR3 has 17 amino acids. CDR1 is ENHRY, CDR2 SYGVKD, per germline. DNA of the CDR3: TGTGCCATCAGTGAGTCAGTCAGCGGCTCTGGGGCCAACGTCCTGACTTTC. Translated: CAISESVSGSGANVLTF.

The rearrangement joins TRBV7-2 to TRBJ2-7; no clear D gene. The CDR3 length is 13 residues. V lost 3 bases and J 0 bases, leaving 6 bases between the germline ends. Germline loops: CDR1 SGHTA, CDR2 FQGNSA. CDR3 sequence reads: CASSFTSSYEQYV. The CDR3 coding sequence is TGTGCCAGCAGCTTTACGAGCTCCTACGAGCAGTACGTC.

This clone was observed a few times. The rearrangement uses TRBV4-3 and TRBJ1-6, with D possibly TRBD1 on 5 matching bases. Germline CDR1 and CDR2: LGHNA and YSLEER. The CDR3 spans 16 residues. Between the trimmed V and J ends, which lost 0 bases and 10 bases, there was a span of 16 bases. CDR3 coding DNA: TGCGCCAGCAGCCAAGATTGGGGGGTTGCAGCCTCACCCCTCCACTTT. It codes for CASSQDWGVAASPLHF.